A single sample is the source of the 19 T cell receptor beta chains below, sequenced in a study of CD8 T cells in ankylosing spondylitis. Using its own MiXCR run on the 5' RACE reads, TCRdb lists one record per CDR3 protein. The profile covers fewer than 250,000 distinct CDR3 sequences, with roughly a third appearing a single time and approximately 4.6% taken by the ten largest. The sample was blood, either unsorted or a sorted T cell fraction (not recorded which). These receptors originate from a male donor with ankylosing spondylitis or in good health (not recorded which).

The V and J genes are TRBV6-1 and TRBJ2-7, with 14 bases identical to TRBD2. This CDR3 region has 16 residues. Trimming cost V 6 bases and J 3 bases; bases outside gene matches: 7. CDR1 is MNHNS and CDR2 is SASEGT in the germline V gene. CDR3 residues: CASRPPGLAGDYEQYF. CDR3 coding DNA: TGTGCCAGCAGGCCCCCGGGACTAGCGGGGGACTACGAGCAGTACTTC.

The gene calls are TRBV20-1 and TRBJ2-2; maybe TRBD2 (6 bases). Trimming took off 0 bases at V and 5 bases at J, with 13 bases between the two ends. CDR1 and CDR2 (germline): DFQATT, SNEGSKA (reference sequence). The CDR3 consists of 15 residues. CDR3 sequence (DNA): TGCAGTGCTAGAGATCGGGGCGGGATGACCGGGGAGCTGTTTTTT. It codes for CSARDRGGMTGELFF.

The chain is built from TRBV2 and TRBJ1-1; 10 bases agree with TRBD1. Germline loops: CDR1 SNHLY, CDR2 FYNNEI. This CDR3 is 16 amino acids long. J gave up 7 bases and V 2 bases, and 10 bases lay outside the gene matches. CDR3 region: CASSERQGAFTREAFF. The CDR3 nucleotides read TGTGCCAGCAGTGAACGACAGGGGGCCTTTACACGTGAAGCTTTCTTT.

The V and J genes are TRBV5-1 and TRBJ2-7, with D possibly TRBD2 on 6 matching bases. CDR1 SGHRS and CDR2 YFSETQ come from the germline V gene. This CDR3 contains 15 residues. V was cut by 4 bases and J by 7 bases, with 21 bases left in between. CDR3 in DNA: TGCGCCAGCAGCCTAAACCCCGGGCCGGCGGGGGAGCAGTACTTC. This encodes CASSLNPGPAGEQYF.

This clonotype has a handful of counts. The chain uses TRBV6-5 and TRBJ1-2, with D unclear. Looked up from germline, CDR1 is MNHEY and CDR2 is SVGAGI. V was pared by 6 bases and J by 3 bases, with 14 bases between. This CDR3 is built from 14 residues. The CDR3 is CASSYDHPYYGYTF. The DNA of the CDR3 is TGTGCCAGCAGCTATGACCACCCCTACTATGGCTACACCTTC.

This chain links TRBV2 with TRBJ1-5; 8 positions match TRBD1. The CDR3 is 12 amino acids. The V gene end was trimmed by 8 bases and the J gene end by 5 bases; junction bases not matched to a gene: 2. Per germline, CDR1 SNHLY and CDR2 FYNNEI. CDR3 nucleotides: TGTGCCAGCGGACAGGGCGATCAGCCCCAGCATTTT. Protein product: CASGQGDQPQHF.

This clonotype has only a few counts. V gene TRBV20-1 combines with J gene TRBJ1-1; D unclear. Trimming took off 6 bases at V and 4 bases at J, with 18 bases between the two ends. This CDR3 spans 14 amino acids. The germline V gene encodes CDR1 DFQATT and CDR2 SNEGSKA (reference sequence). CDR3: CSATPVEVGTEAFF. CDR3 nucleotides: TGCAGTGCCACCCCGGTAGAGGTGGGCACTGAAGCTTTCTTT.

This clonotype was counted only a few times. V usage is TRBV20-1 and J usage is TRBJ2-1, with 12 bases aligning to TRBD2. V trimming: 5 bases; J trimming: 4 bases; junction bases outside the gene matches: 3. This CDR3 is built from 14 residues. CDR1 is DFQATT, CDR2 SNEGSKA, per germline (reference sequence). CDR3 nucleotides: TGCAGTGCTGGGGGACTAGCGGGTTACAATGAGCAGTTCTTC. Amino acid sequence: CSAGGLAGYNEQFF.

In its sample, this clonotype was seen a few times. The chain couples TRBV7-2 to TRBJ2-1, with D unresolved. V lost 5 bases and J lost 10, with 12 bases in between. The CDR3 consists of 12 residues. Germline V lookup: CDR1 SGHTA, CDR2 FQGNSA. CDR3 nucleotides: TGTGCCAGCAGCCCGGCCTTAGGAGAGCAGTTCTTC. Translation gives CASSPALGEQFF.

The table lists this clonotype with a few counts. The chain's CDR3 is CATSDPRKDSNQPQHF. The CDR3, as DNA: TGTGCCACCAGCGACCCACGGAAAGATAGCAATCAGCCCCAGCATTTT. The chain links TRBV15 to TRBJ1-5; D is uncertain. V was clipped by 5 bases and J by 0 bases, with 14 bases between them. The CDR3 is 16 residues long. The V gene's germline CDR1 is LNHNV and CDR2 YYDKDF (reference sequence).

This clonotype occurred a few times. The rearrangement uses TRBV20-1 and TRBJ2-5; 7 bases agree with TRBD1. V lost 5 bases to trimming and J lost 2 bases; unmatched junction nucleotides: 11. The germline gives CDR1 DFQATT, CDR2 SNEGSKA (reference sequence). The CDR3 totals 15 residues. For the CDR3, the DNA is TGCAGTGCTTACGACGGGACAGAGCTACAAGAGACCCAGTACTTC. Protein sequence: CSAYDGTELQETQYF.

The rearrangement joins TRBV20-1 to TRBJ1-1; the D is unclear. The V end was cut by 1 base, the J end by 3 bases, with 12 bases between. Germline CDR1 DFQATT, CDR2 SNEGSKA (reference sequence). The length of the CDR3 is 14 residues. The CDR3 spells CSARGPGRDTEAFF. In DNA, the CDR3 is TGCAGTGCTAGAGGTCCGGGCCGTGACACTGAAGCTTTCTTT.

This clonotype showed up just a few times. The V gene is TRBV20-1, the J gene TRBJ1-2; 9 nucleotides line up with TRBD1. The CDR3 is made up of 14 amino acids. Germline V gene sequence: CDR1 DFQATT, CDR2 SNEGSKA (reference sequence). V lost 1 base, J lost 0 bases, and 0 bases stayed unmatched. Here the CDR3 reads CSARGQGANYGYTF. DNA for the CDR3: TGCAGTGCTAGAGGACAGGGGGCTAACTATGGCTACACCTTC.

This sequence joins TRBV5-1 and TRBJ1-2; D gene unclear. V shed 0 bases and J shed 7 bases, with 13 bases lying between them. In germline, CDR1 is SGHRS, CDR2 YFSETQ. The CDR3 extends over 14 amino acids. The CDR3 nucleotides are TGCGCCAGCAGCTTGGGTGTGGTACAAGGTGGCTACACCTTC. Translated, it gives CASSLGVVQGGYTF. Full variable domain (remainder filled in from reference TRBV5-1 and TRBJ1-2): KAGVTQTPRYLIKTRGQQVTLSCSPISGHRSVSWYQQTPGQGLQFLFEYFSETQRNKGNFPGRFSGRQFSNSRSEMNVSTLELGDSALYLCASSLGVVQGGYTFGSGTRLTVV.

This clonotype was observed a handful of times. V is TRBV10-3 and J is TRBJ1-2; TRBD1 matches at 12 bases. Germline lookup yields CDR1 ENHRY and CDR2 SYGVKD. The CDR3 is 14 amino acids. J gave up 7 bases and V 4 bases, and 4 bases lay outside the gene matches. This chain's CDR3 is CAISGGQGALGYTF. The CDR3 bases are TGTGCCATCAGTGGGGGACAGGGGGCTCTTGGCTACACCTTC.

This chain connects TRBV27 to TRBJ1-4, with 8 bases that match TRBD1. Germline V lookup: CDR1 MNHEY, CDR2 SMNVEV (reference sequence). The junction had 5 bases not matched to a gene; V was cut back by 6 bases and J by 8 bases. The CDR3 runs to 13 residues. CDR3 sequence reads: CASSLTGEEKLFF. The CDR3 nucleotides read TGTGCCAGCAGCCTGACAGGGGAGGAAAAACTGTTTTTT.

The chain uses TRBV20-1 and TRBJ2-2, with D possibly called TRBD1 or TRBD2 (5 bases each). V lost 6 bases, J lost 4 bases, and 18 bases lay in between. This CDR3 has 15 residues. Germline V gene data show CDR1 as DFQATT and CDR2 as SNEGSKA (reference sequence). CDR3 residues: CSALARDVGTGELFF. The CDR3 nucleotides are TGCAGTGCATTGGCCCGGGACGTCGGCACCGGGGAGCTGTTTTTT.

This clonotype appeared many times. The gene calls are TRBV20-1 and TRBJ2-3, with 7 bases that match TRBD1. In germline, CDR1 is DFQATT, CDR2 SNEGSKA (reference sequence). With 3 bases clipped from V and 1 base from J, the junction kept 7 bases outside the gene matches. This CDR3 is built from 15 residues. The CDR3 DNA is TGCAGTGCTAGGGGGACAGTCCAAGGCACAGATACGCAGTATTTT. This translates into CSARGTVQGTDTQYF.

This rearrangement joins TRBV27 to TRBJ2-1; no clear D gene. The CDR3 is made up of 15 amino acids. CDR1 MNHEY and CDR2 SMNVEV come from the germline V gene (reference sequence). V lost 4 bases to trimming and J lost 7 bases, with 17 bases between them. CDR3 region: CASSSRYHGTNEQFF. The DNA for the CDR3 is TGTGCCAGCAGTTCCCGGTACCATGGCACGAATGAGCAGTTCTTC.